The 20 T cell receptor beta chains given below trace back to one sample, sequenced in a study of blood T cell repertoires in COVID-19. Repertoires were generated with immunoSEQ multiplex PCR, while TCRdb's copy carries only in-frame clones and drops some. The sample yields tens of thousands of clones, more than 75% seen once. The specimen sequenced was peripheral blood. All receptors come from a man aged 50-59 years with acute or convalescent COVID-19.

V gene TRBV19 combines with J gene TRBJ1-5; D not resolved. This CDR3 contains 16 residues. Trimming removed 10 bases at V and 3 bases at J, with 22 bases between. Germline CDR1 is LNHDA and CDR2 is SQIVND (reference sequence). The CDR3 spells CATTRSPHGANQPQHF. Written as DNA, the CDR3 is TGTGCCACCACCCGTTCGCCTCACGGAGCCAATCAGCCCCAGCATTTT.

V and J are TRBV19 and TRBJ2-1; 10 bases are shared with TRBD2. Germline loops: CDR1 LNHDA, CDR2 SQIVND (reference sequence). V lost 9 bases to trimming and J lost 5 bases; unmatched junction nucleotides: 7. The CDR3 runs 14 residues. The CDR3 region is CASPTSGINNEQFF. The CDR3 DNA sequence: TGTGCCAGCCCTACTAGCGGGATCAACAATGAGCAGTTCTTC.

The J gene is TRBJ1-2, the V gene TRBV12-3 or TRBV12-4; no clear D. This CDR3 has 13 amino acids. The V and J ends lost 0 bases and 8 bases respectively, with 10 bases between them. Here the CDR3 reads CASSLARVRGYTF. The CDR3 DNA reads TGTGCCAGCAGTTTAGCCCGGGTAAGGGGCTACACCTTC.

This clone occurred a few times. The chain employs TRBV27 and TRBJ2-3, with TRBD2 as a possible D gene (6 bases). Germline-derived CDR1 and CDR2 are MNHEY and SMNVEV (reference sequence). The CDR3 runs to 11 residues. V was cut by 5 bases and J by 12 bases, with 12 bases left in between. Written as DNA, the CDR3 is TGTGCCAGCAGTGGGGGACTTTTTCAGTATTTT. This gives the protein CASSGGLFQYF.

V usage is TRBV13 and J usage is TRBJ2-3, with 7 nucleotides matching TRBD2. This CDR3 has 15 residues. V shed 5 bases and J 3 bases; nucleotides not matched to a gene: 8. Germline CDR1 PRHDT, CDR2 FYEKMQ (reference sequence). The CDR3 region is CASSPRLAGTDTQYF. CDR3 bases: TGTGCCAGCAGCCCCCGACTAGCTGGTACAGATACGCAGTATTTT.

The chain joins TRBV28 to TRBJ1-5; no reliable D call. V lost 7 bases to trimming and J lost 4 bases, with 14 bases between them. CDR3 size: 14 residues. The germline CDR1 and CDR2 sequences are MDHEN and SYDVKM. For the CDR3, the DNA is TGTGCCAGCACTTGGGCCCCGTTGAATCAGCCCCAGCATTTT. It is translated as CASTWAPLNQPQHF.

The chain combines TRBV19 with TRBJ2-2, with D possibly matching TRBD2 (5 bases). Germline V gene data show CDR1 as LNHDA and CDR2 as SQIVND (reference sequence). The CDR3 has 16 residues. V lost 4 bases and J 4 bases, leaving 16 bases between the germline ends. This CDR3 reads CASSTLKPEGTGELFF. The CDR3 nucleotides read TGTGCCAGTAGTACCCTTAAGCCCGAGGGCACCGGGGAGCTGTTTTTT.

The chain uses TRBV12-2 and TRBJ1-3; the listed D gene, TRBD1, was not tested against the DNA. TRBV12-2 is designated a pseudogene. The CDR3 has 17 amino acids. The CDR3 protein is CASRSTPLQGSGNTIYF. Here the CDR3 DNA reads TGTGCAAGTCGCTCGACCCCGCTTCAGGGGTCTGGAAACACCATATATTTT.

This chain uses TRBV18 with TRBJ2-5; 8 bases match TRBD1. The V gene end was trimmed by 6 bases and the J gene end by 4 bases; junction bases not matched to a gene: 4. The germline gives CDR1 KGHSH, CDR2 LQKENI. CDR3 length equals 13 residues. The CDR3 DNA sequence: TGTGCCAGCTCTATGGACAGGGCAGAGACCCAGTACTTC. Its protein is CASSMDRAETQYF.

J is TRBJ1-4 and V is TRBV6-2 or TRBV6-3; no reliable D call. The CDR3 runs 15 residues. V was clipped by 6 bases and J by 5 bases, with 16 bases between them. The germline CDR1 and CDR2 sequences are MNHEY and SVGEGT. In nucleotides, the CDR3 is TGTGCCAGCAGCCCAGAGACCGCGGGAAATGAAAAACTGTTTTTT. Translation: CASSPETAGNEKLFF.

This clone has a single count. The chain is built from TRBV7-3 and TRBJ2-3; 11 bases are a match to TRBD2. CDR3 length: 16 amino acids. Germline V gives CDR1 SGHTA, CDR2 FQGTGA. The trim removed 5 bases at V and 1 base at J, leaving 5 bases unmatched. The CDR3 nucleotides read TGTGCCAGCAGCCCTTTAGCGGGAGGGGGCACAGATACGCAGTATTTT. This encodes CASSPLAGGGTDTQYF.

The chain links TRBV7-9 to TRBJ2-5; D ambiguous. The CDR3 totals 13 residues. Per the germline V gene, CDR1 is SEHNR and CDR2 is FQNEAQ (reference sequence). The V gene lost 11 bases and the J gene lost 5 bases, with 18 bases spanning the gap. The CDR3 is CAGSWPAEETQYF. The CDR3 DNA reads as TGTGCCGGCTCTTGGCCTGCGGAGGAGACCCAGTACTTC.

This rearrangement joins TRBV5-8 to TRBJ2-5, with 7 bases identical to TRBD2. After removal of 4 bases from V and 1 base from J, the junction contained 10 bases not matched to a gene. This CDR3 has 16 residues. Germline V lookup: CDR1 SGHTS, CDR2 YDEGEE. The CDR3 DNA sequence: TGTGCCAGCAGCCTCAGGCCCAGCGGGGTCCAAGAGACCCAGTACTTC. It yields the protein CASSLRPSGVQETQYF.

The chain employs TRBV9 and TRBJ2-3, with TRBD2 matching 7 bases. The CDR3 has 14 amino acids. The germline gives CDR1 SGDLS, CDR2 YYNGEE. V shed 4 bases, J shed 1 base, and the junction held 3 bases outside the gene matches. The CDR3 protein is CASSNAGGTDTQYF. The CDR3 nucleotides read TGTGCCAGCAGCAATGCGGGGGGCACAGATACGCAGTATTTT.

The chain recombines TRBV27 with TRBJ2-5, with 8 bases matching TRBD2. After removal of 6 bases from V and 1 base from J, the junction contained 7 bases not matched to a gene. Germline V gene data show CDR1 as MNHEY and CDR2 as SMNVEV (reference sequence). The CDR3 is made up of 15 amino acids. This CDR3 reads CASRNLLAAQETQYF. In DNA form, the CDR3 reads TGTGCCAGCAGGAACCTACTAGCGGCCCAAGAGACCCAGTACTTC.

This sequence joins TRBV28 and TRBJ2-1, with 12 nucleotides matching TRBD2. This CDR3 comprises 17 residues. The germline gives CDR1 MDHEN, CDR2 SYDVKM. V was pared by 5 bases and J by 3 bases, with 8 bases of the junction left unmatched. For the CDR3, the DNA is TGTGCCAGCAGTGAACAAGGACTAGCGGGACTCTACAATGAGCAGTTCTTC. Encoded protein: CASSEQGLAGLYNEQFF.

This chain links TRBV19 with TRBJ1-3, with a possible D match to TRBD1 (6 bases). Germline V CDR1 and CDR2: LNHDA, SQIVND (reference sequence). The CDR3 extends over 19 amino acids. The V end lost 6 bases, the J end lost 0 bases, and 24 bases lay between the germline ends. CDR3: CASSHRFLGYRDSGNTIYF. The CDR3 DNA sequence: TGTGCCAGTAGCCACCGATTCCTGGGGTACAGGGACTCTGGAAACACCATATATTTT.

The rearrangement joins TRBV7-9 to TRBJ2-7; D ambiguous. V lost 8 bases, J lost 1 base, and 9 bases lay in between. Germline CDR1 and CDR2: SEHNR and FQNEAQ (reference sequence). The CDR3 has 12 amino acids. CDR3 in amino acids: CASSPGSYEQYF. The CDR3 coding sequence is TGTGCCAGCTCACCGGGTTCCTACGAGCAGTACTTC.

V is TRBV2 and J is TRBJ2-1, with 10 bases lining up with TRBD2. Trimming took 10 bases from V and 9 from J; bases not matched to a gene: 9. Per the germline V gene, CDR1 is SNHLY and CDR2 is FYNNEI. The CDR3 is 13 residues long. The DNA of the CDR3 is TGTGCCAAGGCGAAAGCGGGAGGGCCTGAGCAGTTCTTC. It encodes CAKAKAGGPEQFF.

This clone has only a few counts. The CDR3 sequence is CASSYRLAGGPDEQFF. The CDR3 DNA sequence: TGTGCCAGCAGCTACCGACTAGCGGGAGGGCCGGATGAGCAGTTCTTC. The rearrangement joins TRBV7-8 to TRBJ2-1; TRBD2 matches 14 bases. Looked up from germline, CDR1 is SGHVS and CDR2 is FQNEAQ. V trimming: 4 bases; J trimming: 8 bases; junction bases outside the gene matches: 7. This CDR3 is built from 16 residues.